Below are 15 T cell receptor beta chains sequenced from a single sample in a study of cytomegalovirus exposure and HLA in healthy donors. It was with 60 Vbeta and 13 Jbeta primers that the PCR ran. TCRdb keeps only in-frame clones here, not all; method: immunoSEQ multiplex PCR. Of about 170,000 clones in the sample, around 68% were seen once. The sample was PBMCs. The receptors were gathered from a man aged 35 to 55 in good health and CMV-seronegative.

This sequence joins TRBV10-3 and TRBJ2-3, with TRBD1 as a possible D gene (6 bases). V lost 1 base and J lost 6, with 8 bases in between. Germline CDR1 is ENHRY and CDR2 is SYGVKD. The CDR3 is made up of 13 amino acids. This chain's CDR3 is CAISEFRGDTQYF. In DNA form, the CDR3 reads TGTGCCATCAGTGAGTTTAGGGGGGATACGCAGTATTTT.

The chain uses TRBV19 and TRBJ2-6, with TRBD2 as a possible D gene (5 bases). From germline, CDR1 is LNHDA and CDR2 SQIVND (reference sequence). CDR3 size: 15 residues. V was trimmed by 6 bases and J by 0 bases, leaving 9 bases between them. CDR3: CASSPGGSGANVLTF. The DNA for the CDR3 is TGTGCCAGTAGCCCCGGAGGCTCTGGGGCCAACGTCCTGACTTTC.

The chain is built from TRBV5-1 and TRBJ1-2; a weak D match, TRBD1 (5 bases). The CDR3 loop spans 14 amino acids. From germline, CDR1 is SGHRS and CDR2 YFSETQ. Deletions cut 0 bases from V and 3 bases from J, with 9 bases between. CDR3 loop: CASSLVGADYGYTF. Written as DNA, the CDR3 is TGCGCCAGCAGCTTGGTTGGGGCTGACTATGGCTACACCTTC.

This clone ranks as medium-sized. The chain is built from TRBV18 and TRBJ2-7, with 16 bases that match TRBD2. Germline V gives CDR1 KGHSH, CDR2 LQKENI. The trim removed 2 bases at V and 4 bases at J, leaving 8 bases unmatched. This CDR3 region has 18 residues. CDR3 sequence reads: CASSPGTSGRAILYEQYF. The CDR3 DNA reads TGTGCCAGCTCACCAGGGACTAGCGGGAGGGCCATTCTATACGAGCAGTACTTC.

The chain uses TRBV19 and TRBJ1-1, with D possibly being TRBD1 (6 bases). The CDR3 runs to 16 residues. V was shortened by 4 bases and J by 0 bases, with 15 bases between the two germline ends. CDR1 LNHDA and CDR2 SQIVND come from the germline V gene (reference sequence). CDR3 nucleotide sequence: TGTGCCAGTAGTAGGGACCAGACAGGTTTGAACACTGAAGCTTTCTTT. This encodes CASSRDQTGLNTEAFF.

The chain is built from TRBV6-1 and TRBJ2-3, with 7 positions matching TRBD1. The V gene's germline CDR1 is MNHNS and CDR2 SASEGT. The CDR3 spans 14 residues. V trimming: 7 bases; J trimming: 5 bases; junction bases outside the gene matches: 9. CDR3 sequence reads: CASTLWTGRDTQYF. CDR3 in DNA: TGTGCCAGCACCCTCTGGACAGGTCGAGATACGCAGTATTTT.

This clone appeared a single time. The genes are TRBV15 and TRBJ1-3; D gene uncertain. V dropped 3 bases and J dropped 5 bases, with 11 bases sitting between them. CDR3 length: 14 residues. Germline loops: CDR1 LNHNV, CDR2 YYDKDF (reference sequence). The CDR3 DNA is TGTGCCACCAGCAGCGGGGTGACTCGAAACACCATATATTTT. Protein sequence: CATSSGVTRNTIYF.

The V gene is TRBV5-1, the J gene TRBJ2-5; D is perhaps TRBD2 (6 bases). Germline V lookup: CDR1 SGHRS, CDR2 YFSETQ. The V and J ends lost 3 bases and 2 bases respectively, with 8 bases between them. The CDR3 sequence is 13 residues long. The CDR3 coding sequence is TGCGCCAGCAGCTGGAGGGTACAAGAGACCCAGTACTTC. Translating gives CASSWRVQETQYF.

This clone was detected a few times. This sequence joins TRBV7-2 and TRBJ2-7; D is possibly TRBD2 (6 bases). The germline gives CDR1 SGHTA, CDR2 FQGNSA. The length of the CDR3 is 14 residues. V lost 2 bases and J 2 bases, leaving 10 bases between the germline ends. CDR3 coding DNA: TGTGCCAGCAGCTTACGGGACTCCACCTACGAGCAGTACTTC. This gives the protein CASSLRDSTYEQYF. Combining the CDR3 with reference TRBV7-2 and TRBJ2-7 gives the whole variable domain GAGVSQSPSNKVTEKGKDVELRCDPISGHTALYWYRQSLGQGLEFLIYFQGNSAPDKSGLPSDRFSAERTGGSVSTLTIQRTQQEDSAVYLCASSLRDSTYEQYFGPGTRLTVT.

The CDR3 DNA follows: TGTGCCAGTAGTGCGAACCGAGACTCTCGGGAGCAGTACTTC. It yields the protein CASSANRDSREQYF. The chain links TRBV19 to TRBJ2-7; D is unresolved. Germline CDR1 reads LNHDA; CDR2 reads SQIVND (reference sequence). The CDR3 totals 14 residues. V was shortened by 5 bases and J by 7 bases, with 18 bases between the two germline ends.

The chain employs TRBV4-2 and TRBJ2-1; D may be TRBD2 (5 bases). CDR1 and CDR2 from the germline V gene are LGHNA and YNFKEQ. This CDR3 has 15 amino acids. Deletions cut 3 bases from V and 7 bases from J, with 16 bases between. The CDR3 DNA reads as TGTGCCAGCAGCCACACTGAAGCTCCGGGGAATGAGCAGTTCTTC. Residues: CASSHTEAPGNEQFF.

V usage is TRBV18 and J usage is TRBJ1-6, with D possibly being TRBD1 (6 bases). The CDR3 has 15 amino acids. CDR1 and CDR2 from the germline V gene are KGHSH and LQKENI. The V gene lost 3 bases and the J gene lost 10 bases, with 16 bases spanning the gap. CDR3 amino acids: CASSPGRGEGSPLHF. CDR3 coding DNA: TGTGCCAGCTCACCGGGCAGGGGAGAAGGGTCACCCCTCCACTTT.

V usage is TRBV19 and J usage is TRBJ2-6, with TRBD1 as a possible D gene (5 bases). CDR1 is LNHDA, CDR2 SQIVND, per germline (reference sequence). Trimming stripped 5 bases from V and 1 base from J, with 15 bases between. There are 17 residues in the CDR3. This CDR3 is CASSVGPQGSGANVLTF. CDR3 nucleotides: TGTGCCAGTAGTGTAGGACCCCAGGGTTCTGGGGCCAACGTCCTGACTTTC.

DNA for the CDR3: TGTGCCAGCTCACCGGCGACAGGGGGCGAGACCCAGTACTTC. This sequence encodes CASSPATGGETQYF. This chain joins TRBV18 and TRBJ2-5, with TRBD1 identical over 10 bases. V dropped 3 bases and J dropped 5; count of bases not matched to a gene: 3. Germline CDR1 is KGHSH and CDR2 is LQKENI. CDR3 length: 14 residues.

This clone was counted between two and nine times. CDR3 bases: TGTGCCAGCAGTTCCAGGGGAGGGAAAGAGACCCAGTACTTC. This gives the protein CASSSRGGKETQYF. The chain recombines TRBV27 with TRBJ2-5; tentative D call: TRBD2 (7 bases). The V gene lost 4 bases and the J gene lost 3 bases, with 12 bases spanning the gap. Germline V gene data show CDR1 as MNHEY and CDR2 as SMNVEV (reference sequence). This CDR3 has 14 amino acids.